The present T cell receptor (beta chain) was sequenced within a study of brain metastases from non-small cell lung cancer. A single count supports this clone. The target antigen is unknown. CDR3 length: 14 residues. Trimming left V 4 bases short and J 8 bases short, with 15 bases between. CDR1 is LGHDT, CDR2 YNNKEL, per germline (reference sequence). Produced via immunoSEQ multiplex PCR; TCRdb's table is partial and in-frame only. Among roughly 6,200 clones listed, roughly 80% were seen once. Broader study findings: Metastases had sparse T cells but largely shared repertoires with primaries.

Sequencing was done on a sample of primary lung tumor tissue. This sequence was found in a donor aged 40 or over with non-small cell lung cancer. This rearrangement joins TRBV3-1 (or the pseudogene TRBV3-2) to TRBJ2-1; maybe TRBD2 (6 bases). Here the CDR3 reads CASSPGGPVDEQFF. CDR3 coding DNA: TGTGCCAGCAGCCCCGGGGGTCCGGTGGATGAGCAGTTCTTC.